One and the same sample provided the 31 T cell receptor beta chains below, sequenced in a study of identical twins. MiXCR, run by TCRdb on the 5' RACE reads, gives a single entry per CDR3 protein. The table shows roughly 630,000 distinct CDR3 sequences, with just over 7% occurring only once. These data also featured in a second study, about yellow fever vaccine responses in identical twins.

Sequencing input: PBMCs. All receptors come from a woman aged 18 to 35 in good health.

This clonotype was found many times. The chain couples TRBV5-1 to TRBJ2-7; 14 bases map to TRBD2. The ends lost 4 bases at V and 2 bases at J; junction bases unmatched: 8. Germline V gene sequence: CDR1 SGHRS, CDR2 YFSETQ. CDR3 length: 17 amino acids. The CDR3 here is CASSRGTSGSSTYEQYF. The CDR3 DNA is TGCGCCAGCAGCCGCGGGACTAGCGGGAGTTCTACCTACGAGCAGTACTTC.

The table lists this clonotype with a few counts. For the CDR3, the DNA is TGTGCCAGCAGCTTCCCCCTTGGGGGGAAAAACCAAGAGACCCAGTACTTC. Amino acid sequence: CASSFPLGGKNQETQYF. This chain connects TRBV12-3 or TRBV12-4 to TRBJ2-5, with a weak D call TRBD2 (6 bases). The CDR3 runs 17 residues. V lost 6 bases and J lost 0, with 20 bases in between.

This clonotype was observed many times. V gene TRBV5-1 combines with J gene TRBJ2-3; no clear D. V dropped 6 bases and J dropped 5 bases, with 10 bases sitting between them. Germline V gene lookup returns CDR1 SGHRS and CDR2 YFSETQ. The CDR3 runs to 12 residues. CDR3 DNA sequence: TGCGCCAGCAAAAAGACTGGAGATACGCAGTATTTT. Translation: CASKKTGDTQYF.

This clonotype was found a few times. The V and J genes are TRBV29-1 and TRBJ2-3, with D perhaps TRBD1 (5 bases). The CDR3 loop spans 14 amino acids. V was pared by 1 base and J by 3 bases, with 11 bases between. From germline, CDR1 is SQVTM and CDR2 ANQGSEA. The CDR3 loop reads CSVEGAGMTDTQYF. The CDR3 DNA is TGCAGCGTTGAAGGGGCAGGGATGACAGATACGCAGTATTTT.

Many counts were recorded for this clonotype. The rearrangement joins TRBV20-1 to TRBJ2-1; TRBD2 matches at 7 bases. Unmatched junction bases numbered 7, after V lost 7 bases and J lost 7 bases. This CDR3 spans 12 amino acids. Germline assignment: CDR1 DFQATT and CDR2 SNEGSKA (reference sequence). The CDR3 DNA is TGCAGTGTTCAATGGGGGGGGAATGAGCAGTTCTTC. Its protein is CSVQWGGNEQFF.

This chain uses TRBV7-2 with TRBJ2-7; 8 bases are shared with TRBD2. Germline V gene sequence: CDR1 SGHTA, CDR2 FQGNSA. Losses at the gene ends were 3 bases for V and 3 bases for J; bases not matched to a gene: 4. This CDR3 has 14 amino acids. The CDR3 loop is CASSFGRVGYEQYF. The CDR3 coding sequence is TGTGCCAGCAGCTTCGGGAGGGTAGGCTACGAGCAGTACTTC.

This clonotype came up a few times. The rearrangement joins TRBV6-1 to TRBJ2-7; a possible D gene is TRBD1 (6 bases). Trimming removed 0 bases from V and 2 bases from J, with 11 bases in between. The germline V gene encodes CDR1 MNHNS and CDR2 SASEGT. This CDR3 has 15 residues. The CDR3 protein is CASSEAVRGAYEQYF. The CDR3 region has the DNA TGTGCCAGCAGTGAAGCAGTCAGGGGAGCCTACGAGCAGTACTTC.

V is TRBV4-2 and J is TRBJ1-4; D remains ambiguous. CDR1 is LGHNA, CDR2 YNFKEQ, per germline. The CDR3 covers 17 residues. Deletions cut 2 bases from V and 0 bases from J, with 13 bases between. For the CDR3, the DNA is TGTGCCAGCAGCCAAACTAACCACGAGGCAACTAATGAAAAACTGTTTTTT. Translating it yields CASSQTNHEATNEKLFF.

This clonotype was detected only a few times. CDR3 in amino acids: CASSARDSEEETQYF. The CDR3 DNA reads TGTGCCAGCAGCGCACGGGACAGCGAAGAAGAGACCCAGTACTTC. The J gene is TRBJ2-5, the V gene TRBV9; the match to TRBD1 covers 7 bases. CDR1 and CDR2 from the germline V gene are SGDLS and YYNGEE. This CDR3 is built from 15 residues. The V segment lost 3 bases and the J segment 3 bases; nucleotides outside the gene matches: 8.

At least ten counts were recorded for this clonotype. The chain uses TRBV12-5 and TRBJ1-1; unclear D gene. Deletions cut 3 bases from V and 4 bases from J, with 6 bases between. Germline lookup yields CDR1 LGHNT and CDR2 FRNRAP. This CDR3 region has 12 residues. The CDR3 sequence: CASGFPGTEAFF. CDR3 coding DNA: TGTGCTAGTGGTTTCCCTGGCACTGAAGCTTTCTTT. The full variable domain, completed using reference TRBV12-5 and TRBJ1-1, is DARVTQTPRHKVTEMGQEVTMRCQPILGHNTVFWYRQTMMQGLELLAYFRNRAPLDDSGMPKDRFSAEMPDATLATLKIQPSEPRDSAVYFCASGFPGTEAFFGQGTRLTVV.

This clonotype was observed at least ten times. The V gene is TRBV28, the J gene TRBJ2-7; a possible D gene is TRBD2 (5 bases). The length of the CDR3 is 14 residues. The ends were cut back, 4 bases at V and 5 bases at J, with 15 bases in the middle. The germline gives CDR1 MDHEN, CDR2 SYDVKM. DNA for the CDR3: TGTGCCAGCAGTTCCCCCGGACTCATAAACGAGCAGTACTTC. Its translation is CASSSPGLINEQYF.

This clonotype was found many times. CDR3 loop: CASSLALNPEREYF. Here the CDR3 DNA reads TGTGCCAGCAGTTTAGCCCTAAACCCCGAACGGGAGTACTTC. This chain joins TRBV12-3 or TRBV12-4 and TRBJ2-7; D ambiguous. This CDR3 has 14 amino acids. V was trimmed by 0 bases and J by 11 bases, leaving 17 bases between them.

The chain combines TRBV2 with TRBJ1-1; D is perhaps TRBD1 (6 bases). Deletions cut 6 bases from V and 1 base from J, with 15 bases between. The CDR3 extends over 15 amino acids. CDR1 SNHLY and CDR2 FYNNEI come from the germline V gene. Here the CDR3 reads CASREADSPNTEAFF. CDR3 sequence (DNA): TGTGCCAGCAGGGAGGCGGACAGCCCGAACACTGAAGCTTTCTTT.

The chain couples TRBV7-9 to TRBJ2-5, with D possibly being TRBD1 (5 bases). The CDR3 length is 14 residues. The germline V gene has CDR1 SEHNR and CDR2 FQNEAQ (reference sequence). The germline V and J ends were trimmed by 5 bases and 5 bases, with 15 bases remaining between them. CDR3 sequence (DNA): TGTGCCAGCAGCCCCCAAGGGGCTCGGGAGACCCAGTACTTC. Translated, it gives CASSPQGARETQYF.

This clonotype has a handful of counts. This rearrangement joins TRBV2 to TRBJ2-1, with TRBD2 matching 10 bases. After removal of 4 bases from V and 7 bases from J, the junction contained 7 bases not matched to a gene. CDR3 length equals 15 residues. Germline CDR1 reads SNHLY; CDR2 reads FYNNEI. CDR3 in DNA: TGTGCCAGCAGTGTGCTAGCGGGAGTCGGGAATGAGCAGTTCTTC. Amino acid sequence: CASSVLAGVGNEQFF.

This chain uses TRBV7-6 with TRBJ2-1; unclear D gene. The CDR3 sequence is 15 residues long. Germline V lookup: CDR1 SGHVS, CDR2 FNYEAQ. V lost 3 bases to trimming and J lost 5 bases, with 14 bases between them. CDR3 coding DNA: TGTGCCAGCAGCTTTTTGGGGTCCCTTAACAATGAGCAGTTCTTC. Protein product: CASSFLGSLNNEQFF.

This clonotype was detected a few times. The chain couples TRBV10-3 to TRBJ1-4; the D gene is possibly TRBD1 (6 bases). Germline CDR1 is ENHRY and CDR2 is SYGVKD. The CDR3 covers 13 residues. V lost 6 bases, J lost 5 bases, and 10 bases lay in between. CDR3 loop: CAIRGGLNEKLFF. Here the CDR3 DNA reads TGTGCCATCAGAGGGGGGTTAAATGAAAAACTGTTTTTT.

Only a few counts were recorded for this clonotype. The chain recombines TRBV2 with TRBJ2-1, with 7 nucleotides matching TRBD1. V lost 7 bases, J lost 4 bases, and 10 bases stayed unmatched. Germline V gene sequence: CDR1 SNHLY, CDR2 FYNNEI. The CDR3 is made up of 15 amino acids. The CDR3 protein is CASTQGGSGYNEQFF. The CDR3 region has the DNA TGTGCCAGCACCCAAGGGGGCTCAGGATACAATGAGCAGTTCTTC.

This clonotype was recorded a few times. The rearrangement links TRBV5-1 to TRBJ2-5, with D possibly TRBD2 on 5 matching bases. This CDR3 spans 17 amino acids. Trimming left V 2 bases short and J 1 base short, with 18 bases between. Germline CDR1 reads SGHRS; CDR2 reads YFSETQ. CDR3 in DNA: TGCGCCAGCAGCTTCGACGGCGGGTGGGCCCCCCAAGAGACCCAGTACTTC. This gives the protein CASSFDGGWAPQETQYF.

In nucleotides, the CDR3 is TGTGCCAGCAGTGAATTTACAGGGAATTCACCCCTCCACTTT. This translates into CASSEFTGNSPLHF. V gene TRBV2 combines with J gene TRBJ1-6; a possible D gene is TRBD1 (6 bases). There are 14 residues in the CDR3. The germline V gene has CDR1 SNHLY and CDR2 FYNNEI. Trimming cost V 2 bases and J 7 bases, with 9 bases left between them.

The genes are TRBV20-1 and TRBJ2-3; D is unclear. This CDR3 is 14 amino acids long. Trimming took off 2 bases at V and 1 base at J, with 10 bases between the two ends. The V gene's germline CDR1 is DFQATT and CDR2 SNEGSKA (reference sequence). The CDR3 is CSARIRFGTDTQYF. The CDR3 region has the DNA TGCAGTGCTAGAATCCGGTTCGGCACAGATACGCAGTATTTT.

The gene calls are TRBV11-1 and TRBJ2-2, with 7 bases fitting TRBD2. J lost 1 base, V lost 1 base, and 15 bases had no gene match. This CDR3 comprises 20 residues. Germline CDR1 SGHAT, CDR2 FQDESV (reference sequence). Here the CDR3 DNA reads TGTGCCAGCAGCTTAGGAGGACCAAGGGCGGGAGTGGTGAACACCGGGGAGCTGTTTTTT. This sequence encodes CASSLGGPRAGVVNTGELFF.

This clonotype has only a few counts. CDR3 in DNA: TGCAGTGCTAGAACTCAACTAGCGGGAGAGGCCCAAGAGACCCAGTACTTC. Translated, it gives CSARTQLAGEAQETQYF. This sequence joins TRBV20-1 and TRBJ2-5; 11 bases align to TRBD2. The length of the CDR3 is 17 residues. V lost 2 bases and J lost 1; bases outside the gene matches: 9. Per germline, CDR1 DFQATT and CDR2 SNEGSKA (reference sequence).

There are a few counts of this clonotype. The V and J genes are TRBV9 and TRBJ1-2; 8 positions match TRBD1. Germline assignment: CDR1 SGDLS and CDR2 YYNGEE. V shed 0 bases and J 7 bases; nucleotides not matched to a gene: 2. This CDR3 comprises 13 residues. CDR3 in amino acids: CASSVADRGGYTF. DNA of the CDR3: TGTGCCAGCAGCGTAGCTGACAGGGGTGGCTACACCTTC.

The chain combines TRBV7-9 with TRBJ2-1, with 8 positions matching TRBD2. This CDR3 is 14 amino acids long. V gave up 5 bases and J gave up 5 bases; unmatched junction bases: 5. Per the germline V gene, CDR1 is SEHNR and CDR2 is FQNEAQ (reference sequence). The DNA for the CDR3 is TGTGCCAGCAGCAGCCGGGAGGGGGACAATGAGCAGTTCTTC. It yields the protein CASSSREGDNEQFF.

This clonotype was picked up a small number of times. The CDR3 loop is CASSTRLFGRSSYNEQFF. Here the CDR3 DNA reads TGTGCCAGCAGCACTCGTCTGTTCGGGAGGAGCTCCTACAATGAGCAGTTCTTC. The V and J genes are TRBV5-6 and TRBJ2-1; TRBD2 matches 7 bases. V shed 4 bases and J 0 bases; nucleotides not matched to a gene: 13. Germline CDR1 is SGHDT and CDR2 is YYEEEE. This CDR3 has 18 residues.

In this sample, this clonotype turned up a few times. The rearrangement joins TRBV2 to TRBJ2-3; the D is unclear. The CDR3 runs to 16 residues. Trimming stripped 4 bases from V and 2 bases from J, with 16 bases between. The germline V gene has CDR1 SNHLY and CDR2 FYNNEI. The CDR3 bases are TGTGCCAGCAGTGGGGCGGACCGAGTGTTCACAGATACGCAGTATTTT. Protein sequence: CASSGADRVFTDTQYF.

The table lists this clonotype with many counts. This chain uses TRBV5-1 with TRBJ2-1; 11 nucleotides match TRBD2. CDR1 and CDR2 from the germline V gene are SGHRS and YFSETQ. V was pared by 0 bases and J by 7 bases, with 6 bases of the junction left unmatched. This CDR3 has 16 amino acids. The CDR3 sequence is CASSLELAGGRNEQFF. The CDR3, as DNA: TGCGCCAGCAGCTTGGAGTTAGCGGGGGGGAGGAATGAGCAGTTCTTC. Supplemented by reference TRBV5-1 and TRBJ2-1, the full variable domain reads KAGVTQTPRYLIKTRGQQVTLSCSPISGHRSVSWYQQTPGQGLQFLFEYFSETQRNKGNFPGRFSGRQFSNSRSEMNVSTLELGDSALYLCASSLELAGGRNEQFFGPGTRLTVL.

This clonotype has a single count. The gene calls are TRBV25-1 and TRBJ2-5, with 7 bases matching TRBD2. This CDR3 spans 14 amino acids. V lost 4 bases and J lost 5; bases outside the gene matches: 7. CDR1 is MGHDK, CDR2 SYGVNS, per germline. This CDR3 is CASSVRGEGETQYF. In nucleotides, the CDR3 is TGTGCCAGCAGTGTACGGGGGGAAGGGGAGACCCAGTACTTC.

There are many counts of this clonotype. The V call is TRBV7-9, the J call TRBJ2-7; the D is unclear. Per germline, CDR1 SEHNR and CDR2 FQNEAQ (reference sequence). The CDR3 totals 11 residues. V was clipped by 8 bases and J by 0 bases, with 5 bases between them. The CDR3 nucleotides are TGTGCCAGCGGGGTCTCCTACGAGCAGTACTTC. As protein: CASGVSYEQYF.

This clonotype occurred many times. This rearrangement joins TRBV5-1 to TRBJ2-3; 10 bases map to TRBD2. The junction had 6 bases not matched to a gene; V was cut back by 4 bases and J by 4 bases. Looked up from germline, CDR1 is SGHRS and CDR2 is YFSETQ. This CDR3 comprises 15 residues. CDR3 amino acids: CASSPSGRSPDTQYF. CDR3 sequence (DNA): TGCGCCAGCAGCCCTAGCGGGAGATCGCCAGATACGCAGTATTTT.